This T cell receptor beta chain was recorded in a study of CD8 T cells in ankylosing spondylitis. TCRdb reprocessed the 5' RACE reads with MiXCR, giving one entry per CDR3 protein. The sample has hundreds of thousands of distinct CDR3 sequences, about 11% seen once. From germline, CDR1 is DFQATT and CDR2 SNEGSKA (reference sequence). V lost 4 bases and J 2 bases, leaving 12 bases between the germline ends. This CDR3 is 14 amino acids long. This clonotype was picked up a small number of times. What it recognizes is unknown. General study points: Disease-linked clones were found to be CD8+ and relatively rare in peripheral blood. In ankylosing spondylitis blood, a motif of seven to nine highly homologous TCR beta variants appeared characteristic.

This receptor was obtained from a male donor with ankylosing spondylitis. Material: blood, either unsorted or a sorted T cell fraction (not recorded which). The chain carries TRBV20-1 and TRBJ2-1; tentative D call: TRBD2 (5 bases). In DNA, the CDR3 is TGCAGTGCTACCGAAGCGGCGACCTACAATGAGCAGTTCTTC. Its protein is CSATEAATYNEQFF.